This entry is about one TCR beta chain. Its antigen remains unidentified. Base quality data are lacking; no much larger clone is found one base away. These data come from a study of T-cell reconstitution after alpha-beta-depleted transplantation in children (TCRdb year 2016). Context from the whole study: Using TCR repertoire profiling, the study followed T-cell immune reconstitution in a quantitative way in children after TCRalphabeta/CD19-depleted allogeneic hematopoietic cell transplantation.

A distance of 10 bases separates the germline ends of V and J, which lose 1 base and 4 bases respectively. The CDR3 runs 14 residues from the cysteine to the phenylalanine. Solely the CDR3 DNA is kept, with 42 bases framed from the first base. CDR1 and CDR2 (SGHTA, FQGNSA) derive from the germline V gene. The library came from PCR. The listed sequencing device is Illumina HiSeq 2500. To normalize quantification of the TCRbeta repertoire, the TCR libraries were built with molecular barcoding that relied on unique molecular identifiers. The public reads were reanalyzed by TCRdb: fastp trimming at Q25, MiXCR alignment, in-frame beta chains only. Rows are unified per CDR3 protein, each entry keeping the most common DNA and genes. The sample yields some 600,000 distinct CDR3 sequences; approximately 16% were counted once. The top ten clones comprise about 1.1% of the sample.

The TCR originated in a human donor who donated a stem cell graft to a child with acute myeloid leukemia. The chain was built from TRBV7-2 and TRBJ2-5; the best D guess is TRBD1, with 5 bases matching. The specimen was PBMCs from the stem cell graft donor, collected from the stem cell graft. The CDR3 has the sequence CASSLDFGAETQYF. The DNA is as follows: TGTGCCAGCAGCTTAGACTTTGGGGCAGAGACCCAGTACTTC.